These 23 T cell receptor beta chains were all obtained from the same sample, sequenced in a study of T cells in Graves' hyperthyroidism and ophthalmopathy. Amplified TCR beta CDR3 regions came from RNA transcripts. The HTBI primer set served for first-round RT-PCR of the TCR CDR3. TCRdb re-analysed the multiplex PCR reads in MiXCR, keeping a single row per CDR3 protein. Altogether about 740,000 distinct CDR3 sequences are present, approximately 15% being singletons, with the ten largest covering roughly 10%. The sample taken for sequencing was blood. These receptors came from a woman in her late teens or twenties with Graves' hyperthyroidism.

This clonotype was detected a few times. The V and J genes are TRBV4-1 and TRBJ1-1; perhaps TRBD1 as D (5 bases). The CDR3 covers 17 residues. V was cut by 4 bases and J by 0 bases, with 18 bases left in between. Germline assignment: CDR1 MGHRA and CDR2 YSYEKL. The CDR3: CASSPPTGSRMNTEAFF. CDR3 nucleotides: TGCGCCAGCAGCCCCCCCACAGGAAGCCGGATGAACACTGAAGCTTTCTTT.

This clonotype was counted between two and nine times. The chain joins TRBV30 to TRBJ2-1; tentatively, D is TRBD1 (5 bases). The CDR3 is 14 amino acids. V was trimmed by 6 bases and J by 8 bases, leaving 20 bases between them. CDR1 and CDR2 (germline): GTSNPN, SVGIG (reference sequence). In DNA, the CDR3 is TGTGCCTGCAACCGGGCTTCAGGGTCCGATGAGCAGTTCTTC. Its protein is CACNRASGSDEQFF.

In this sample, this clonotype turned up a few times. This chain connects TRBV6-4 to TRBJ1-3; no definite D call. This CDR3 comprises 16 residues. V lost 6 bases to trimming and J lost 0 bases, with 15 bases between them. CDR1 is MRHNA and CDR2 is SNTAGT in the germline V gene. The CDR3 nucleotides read TGTGCCAGCAGAGAGTCGCGGCTGGTCTCTGGAAACACCATATATTTT. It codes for CASRESRLVSGNTIYF.

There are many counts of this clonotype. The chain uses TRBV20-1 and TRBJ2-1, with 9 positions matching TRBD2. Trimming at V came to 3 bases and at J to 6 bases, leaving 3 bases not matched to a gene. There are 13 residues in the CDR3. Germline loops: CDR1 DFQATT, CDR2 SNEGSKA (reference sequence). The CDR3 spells CSARTSGGNEQFF. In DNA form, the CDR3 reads TGCAGTGCTAGGACTAGCGGAGGCAATGAGCAGTTCTTC.

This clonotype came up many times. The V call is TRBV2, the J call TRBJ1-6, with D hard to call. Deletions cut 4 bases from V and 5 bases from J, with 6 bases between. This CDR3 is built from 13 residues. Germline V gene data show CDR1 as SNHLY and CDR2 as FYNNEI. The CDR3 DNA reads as TGTGCCAGCAGTGCAGAGAATAATTCACCCCTCCACTTT. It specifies CASSAENNSPLHF.

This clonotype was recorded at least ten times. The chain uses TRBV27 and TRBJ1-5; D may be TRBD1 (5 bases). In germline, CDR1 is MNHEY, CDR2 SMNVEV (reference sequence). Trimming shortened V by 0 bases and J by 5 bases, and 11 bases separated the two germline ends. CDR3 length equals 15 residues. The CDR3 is CASSLSAGWDQPQHF. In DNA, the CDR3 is TGTGCCAGCAGTTTATCGGCAGGGTGGGATCAGCCCCAGCATTTT.

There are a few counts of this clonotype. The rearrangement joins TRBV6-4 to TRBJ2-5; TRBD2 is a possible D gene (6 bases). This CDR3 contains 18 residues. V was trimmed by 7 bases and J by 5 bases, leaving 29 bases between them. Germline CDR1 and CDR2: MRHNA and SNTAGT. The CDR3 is CASTQYSTGTFVLETQYF. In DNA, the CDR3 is TGTGCCAGCACTCAGTACTCAACCGGGACTTTCGTATTGGAGACCCAGTACTTC.

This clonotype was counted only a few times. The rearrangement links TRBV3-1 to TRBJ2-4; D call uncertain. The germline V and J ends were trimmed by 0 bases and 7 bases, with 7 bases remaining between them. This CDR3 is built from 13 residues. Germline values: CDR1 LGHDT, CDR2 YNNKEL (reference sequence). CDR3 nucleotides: TGTGCCAGCAGCCAAGAAGGTGTGAACATTCAGTACTTC. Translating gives CASSQEGVNIQYF.

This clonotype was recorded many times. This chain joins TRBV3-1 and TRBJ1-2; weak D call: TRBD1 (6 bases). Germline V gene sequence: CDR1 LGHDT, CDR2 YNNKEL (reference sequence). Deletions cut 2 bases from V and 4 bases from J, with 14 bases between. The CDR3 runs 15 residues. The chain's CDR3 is CASSQQGPFFYGYTF. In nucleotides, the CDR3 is TGTGCCAGCAGCCAACAGGGGCCCTTTTTCTATGGCTACACCTTC.

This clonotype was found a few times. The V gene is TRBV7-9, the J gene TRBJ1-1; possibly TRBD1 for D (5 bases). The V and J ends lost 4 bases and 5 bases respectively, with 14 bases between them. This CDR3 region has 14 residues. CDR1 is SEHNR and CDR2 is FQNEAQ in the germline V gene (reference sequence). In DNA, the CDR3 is TGTGCCAGCAGCTATGGGGGGAGGAGAACTGAAGCTTTCTTT. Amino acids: CASSYGGRRTEAFF.

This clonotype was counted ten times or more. The CDR3 DNA reads TGTGCCTGGAGTGGACTAGCGGGGAGGAATCATAGCACAGATACGCAGTATTTT. Protein product: CAWSGLAGRNHSTDTQYF. The genes are TRBV30 and TRBJ2-3; TRBD2 agrees at 11 bases. The CDR3 extends over 18 amino acids. The germline V gene encodes CDR1 GTSNPN and CDR2 SVGIG (reference sequence). The trim removed 1 base at V and 0 bases at J, leaving 9 bases unmatched.

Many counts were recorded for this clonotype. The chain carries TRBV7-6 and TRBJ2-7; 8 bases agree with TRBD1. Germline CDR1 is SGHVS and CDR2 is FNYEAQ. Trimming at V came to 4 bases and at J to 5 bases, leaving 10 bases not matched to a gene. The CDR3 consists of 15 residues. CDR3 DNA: TGTGCCAGCAGCTCCCCATACAGGGGGAGAAACGAGCAGTACTTC. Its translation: CASSSPYRGRNEQYF.

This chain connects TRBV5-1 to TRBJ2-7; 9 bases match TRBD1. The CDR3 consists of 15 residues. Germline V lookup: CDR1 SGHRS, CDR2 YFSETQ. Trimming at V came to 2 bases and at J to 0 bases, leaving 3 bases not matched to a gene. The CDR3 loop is CASSFGDRDSYEQYF. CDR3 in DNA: TGCGCCAGCAGCTTCGGGGACAGGGACTCCTACGAGCAGTACTTC.

Written as DNA, the CDR3 is TGTGCCACCGCTAGCGGGAGTATGTTGGCCAAAAACATTCAGTACTTC. It yields the protein CATASGSMLAKNIQYF. J is TRBJ2-4 and V is TRBV15; 10 nucleotides align to TRBD2. This CDR3 spans 16 amino acids. Per germline, CDR1 LNHNV and CDR2 YYDKDF (reference sequence). The junction had 8 bases not matched to a gene; V was cut back by 8 bases and J by 1 base.

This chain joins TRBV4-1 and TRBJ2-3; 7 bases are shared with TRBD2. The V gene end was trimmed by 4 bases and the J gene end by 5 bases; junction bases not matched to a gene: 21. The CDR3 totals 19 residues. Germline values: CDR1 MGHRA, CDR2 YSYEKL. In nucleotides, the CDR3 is TGCGCCAGCAGCCTCTCCGGGGCTAGCGGTCTCTCTTTGGGAGATACGCAGTATTTT. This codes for CASSLSGASGLSLGDTQYF.

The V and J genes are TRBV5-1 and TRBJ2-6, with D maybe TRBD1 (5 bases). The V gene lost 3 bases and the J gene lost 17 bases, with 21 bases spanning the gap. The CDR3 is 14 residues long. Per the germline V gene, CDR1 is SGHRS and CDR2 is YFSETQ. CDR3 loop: CASSSGSGRQPMTF. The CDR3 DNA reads TGCGCCAGCAGCTCTGGTAGTGGAAGACAGCCTATGACTTTC.

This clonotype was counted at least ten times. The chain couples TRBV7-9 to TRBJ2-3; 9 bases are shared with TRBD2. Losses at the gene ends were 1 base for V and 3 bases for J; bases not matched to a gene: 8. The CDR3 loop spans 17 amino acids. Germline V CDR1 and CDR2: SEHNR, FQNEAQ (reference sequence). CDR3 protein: CASSLEAEREATDTQYF. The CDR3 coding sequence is TGTGCCAGCAGCTTAGAAGCGGAGCGGGAGGCGACAGATACGCAGTATTTT.

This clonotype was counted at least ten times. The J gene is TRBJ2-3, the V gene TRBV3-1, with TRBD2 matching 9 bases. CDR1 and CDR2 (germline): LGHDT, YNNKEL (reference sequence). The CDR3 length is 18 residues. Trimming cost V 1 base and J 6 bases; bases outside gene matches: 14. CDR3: CASSQARGSGSRFDTQYF. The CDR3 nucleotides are TGTGCCAGCAGCCAAGCGCGAGGTAGCGGGAGTAGATTTGATACGCAGTATTTT.

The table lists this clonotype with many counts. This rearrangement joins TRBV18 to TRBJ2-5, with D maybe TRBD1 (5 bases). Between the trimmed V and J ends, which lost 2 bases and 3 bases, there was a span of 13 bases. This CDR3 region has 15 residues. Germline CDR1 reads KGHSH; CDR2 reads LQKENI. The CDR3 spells CASSPVPKGEETQYF. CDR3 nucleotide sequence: TGTGCCAGCTCACCAGTTCCCAAAGGGGAAGAGACCCAGTACTTC.

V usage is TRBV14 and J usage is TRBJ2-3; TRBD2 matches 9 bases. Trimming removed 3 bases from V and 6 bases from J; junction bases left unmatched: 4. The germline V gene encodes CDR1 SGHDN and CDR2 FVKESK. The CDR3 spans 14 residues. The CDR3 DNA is TGTGCCAGCAGCCAGCCTAGCGGGACGGATACGCAGTATTTT. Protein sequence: CASSQPSGTDTQYF.

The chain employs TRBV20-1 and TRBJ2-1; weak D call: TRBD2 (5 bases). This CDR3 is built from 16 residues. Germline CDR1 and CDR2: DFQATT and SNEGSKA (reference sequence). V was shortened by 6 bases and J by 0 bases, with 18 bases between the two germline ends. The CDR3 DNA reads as TGCAGTGCCACCCCGATGGGAGTCGGCTCCTACAATGAGCAGTTCTTC. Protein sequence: CSATPMGVGSYNEQFF.

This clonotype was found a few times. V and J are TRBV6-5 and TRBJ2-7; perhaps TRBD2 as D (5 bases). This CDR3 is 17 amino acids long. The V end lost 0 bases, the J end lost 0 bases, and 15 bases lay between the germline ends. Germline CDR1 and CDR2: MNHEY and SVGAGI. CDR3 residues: CASSYSAGGFYSYEQYF. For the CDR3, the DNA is TGTGCCAGCAGTTACTCGGCCGGCGGGTTTTACTCCTACGAGCAGTACTTC.

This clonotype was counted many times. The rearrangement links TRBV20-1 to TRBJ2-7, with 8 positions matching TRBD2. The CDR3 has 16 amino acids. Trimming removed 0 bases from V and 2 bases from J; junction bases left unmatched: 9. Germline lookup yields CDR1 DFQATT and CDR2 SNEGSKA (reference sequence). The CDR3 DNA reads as TGCAGTGCTAGAGATCCTAGCGGACTAGCAGCCTACGAGCAGTACTTC. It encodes CSARDPSGLAAYEQYF.